This T cell receptor (beta chain) was identified in a study of blood T cell repertoires in COVID-19. Profiling relied on immunoSEQ multiplex PCR, and the TCRdb table lists in-frame clones only, not all of them. The data contain around 320,000 clones, over 90% of them singletons. This CDR3 has 16 residues. V lost 5 bases to trimming and J lost 4 bases; unmatched junction nucleotides: 11. Germline V CDR1 and CDR2: MNHEY, SMNVEV (reference sequence). Sequencing was performed on PBMCs or T cells enriched from blood (not recorded which). The source is a woman aged 30 to 39 who had been exposed to COVID-19. The genes are TRBV27 and TRBJ1-1, with 9 bases that match TRBD1. The CDR3 loop is CASSRRTGVVVTEAFF. In DNA form, the CDR3 reads TGTGCCAGCAGTCGACGGACAGGGGTGGTTGTCACTGAAGCTTTCTTT.